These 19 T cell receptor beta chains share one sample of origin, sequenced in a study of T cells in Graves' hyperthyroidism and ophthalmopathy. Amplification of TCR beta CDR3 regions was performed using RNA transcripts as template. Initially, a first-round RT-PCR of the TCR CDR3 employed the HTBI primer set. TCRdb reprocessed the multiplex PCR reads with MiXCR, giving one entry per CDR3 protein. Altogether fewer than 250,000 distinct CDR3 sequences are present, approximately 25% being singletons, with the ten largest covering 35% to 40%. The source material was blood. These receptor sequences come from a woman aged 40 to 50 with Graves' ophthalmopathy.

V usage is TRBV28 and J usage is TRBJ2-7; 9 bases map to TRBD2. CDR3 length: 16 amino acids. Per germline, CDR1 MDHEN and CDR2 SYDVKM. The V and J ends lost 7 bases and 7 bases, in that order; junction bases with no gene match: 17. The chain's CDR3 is CASTSPTSGKGGEQYF. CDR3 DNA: TGTGCCAGCACTTCCCCGACTAGCGGAAAGGGGGGAGAGCAGTACTTC.

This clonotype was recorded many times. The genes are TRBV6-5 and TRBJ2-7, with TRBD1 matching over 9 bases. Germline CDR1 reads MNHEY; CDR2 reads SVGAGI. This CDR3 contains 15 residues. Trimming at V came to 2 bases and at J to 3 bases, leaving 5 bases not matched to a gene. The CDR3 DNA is TGTGCCAGCAGTTACGACCGGGACAGGGACTACGAGCAGTACTTC. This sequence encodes CASSYDRDRDYEQYF.

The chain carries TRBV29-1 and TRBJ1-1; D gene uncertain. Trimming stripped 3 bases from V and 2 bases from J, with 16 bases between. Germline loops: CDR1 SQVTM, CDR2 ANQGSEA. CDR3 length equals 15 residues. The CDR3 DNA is TGCAGCGTTGACGGACGGCGAGCGGCAAACACTGAAGCTTTCTTT. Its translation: CSVDGRRAANTEAFF.

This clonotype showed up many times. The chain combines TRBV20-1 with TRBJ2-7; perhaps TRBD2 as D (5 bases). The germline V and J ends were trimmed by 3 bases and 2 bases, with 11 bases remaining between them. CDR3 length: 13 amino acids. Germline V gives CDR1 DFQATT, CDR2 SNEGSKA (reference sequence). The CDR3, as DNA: TGCAGTGCTAGTGGCAGCGGCACCTACGAGCAGTACTTC. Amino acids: CSASGSGTYEQYF.

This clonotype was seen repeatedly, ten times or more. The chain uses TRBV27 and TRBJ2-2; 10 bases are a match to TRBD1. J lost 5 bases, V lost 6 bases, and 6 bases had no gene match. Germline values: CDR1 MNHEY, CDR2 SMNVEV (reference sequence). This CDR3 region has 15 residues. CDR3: CASRTGTGVTGELFF. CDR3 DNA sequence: TGTGCCAGCAGGACCGGGACAGGGGTTACCGGGGAGCTGTTTTTT.

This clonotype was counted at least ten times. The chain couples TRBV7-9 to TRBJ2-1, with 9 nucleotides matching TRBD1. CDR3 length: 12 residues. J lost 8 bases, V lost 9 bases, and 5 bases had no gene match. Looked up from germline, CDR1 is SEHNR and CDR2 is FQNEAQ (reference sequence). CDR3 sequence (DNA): TGTGCCAGTGGACAGGGGATCGATGAGCAGTTCTTC. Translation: CASGQGIDEQFF.

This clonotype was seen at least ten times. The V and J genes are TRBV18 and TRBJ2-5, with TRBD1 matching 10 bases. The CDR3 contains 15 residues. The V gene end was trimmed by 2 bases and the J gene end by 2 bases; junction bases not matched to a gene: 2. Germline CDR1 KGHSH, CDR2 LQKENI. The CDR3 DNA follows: TGTGCCAGCTCACCAGGGGGACAGGGGCAAGAGACCCAGTACTTC. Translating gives CASSPGGQGQETQYF.

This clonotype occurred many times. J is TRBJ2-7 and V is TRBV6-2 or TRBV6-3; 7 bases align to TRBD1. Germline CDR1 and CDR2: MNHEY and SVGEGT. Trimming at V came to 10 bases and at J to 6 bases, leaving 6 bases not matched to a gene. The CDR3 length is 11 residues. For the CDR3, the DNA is TGTGCCACATCACAGGGGACCGAGCAGTACTTC. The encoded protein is CATSQGTEQYF.

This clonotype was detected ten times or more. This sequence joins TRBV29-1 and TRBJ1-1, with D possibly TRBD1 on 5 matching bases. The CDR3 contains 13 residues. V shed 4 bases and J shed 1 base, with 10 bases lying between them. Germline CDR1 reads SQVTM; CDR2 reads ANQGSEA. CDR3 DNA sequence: TGCAGCGTTGTTGTGACAGCGAACACTGAAGCTTTCTTT. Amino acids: CSVVVTANTEAFF.

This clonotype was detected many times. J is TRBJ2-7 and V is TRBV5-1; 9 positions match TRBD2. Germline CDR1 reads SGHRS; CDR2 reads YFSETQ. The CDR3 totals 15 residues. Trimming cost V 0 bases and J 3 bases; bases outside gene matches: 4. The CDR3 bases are TGCGCCAGCAGCTTGGGACTAGCGGTTTACTACGAGCAGTACTTC. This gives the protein CASSLGLAVYYEQYF.

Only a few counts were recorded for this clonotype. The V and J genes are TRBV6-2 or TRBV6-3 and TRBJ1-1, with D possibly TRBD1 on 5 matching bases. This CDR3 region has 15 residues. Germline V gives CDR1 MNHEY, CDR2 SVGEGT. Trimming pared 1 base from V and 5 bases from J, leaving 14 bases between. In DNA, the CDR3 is TGTGCCAGCAGTTACTTAGGGAGAGGGGAAACTGAAGCTTTCTTT. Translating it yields CASSYLGRGETEAFF.

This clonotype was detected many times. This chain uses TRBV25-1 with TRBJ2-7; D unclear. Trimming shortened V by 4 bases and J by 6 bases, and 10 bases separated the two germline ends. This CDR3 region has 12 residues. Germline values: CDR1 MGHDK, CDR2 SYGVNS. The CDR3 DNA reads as TGTGCCAGCAGTGCCTGGGCCTCCGAGCAGTACTTC. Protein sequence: CASSAWASEQYF.

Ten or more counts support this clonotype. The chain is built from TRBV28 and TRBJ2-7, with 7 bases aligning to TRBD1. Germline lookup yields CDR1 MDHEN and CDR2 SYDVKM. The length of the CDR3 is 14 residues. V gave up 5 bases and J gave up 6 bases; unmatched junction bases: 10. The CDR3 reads CASSRGQQVSEQYF. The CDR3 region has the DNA TGTGCCAGCAGTCGGGGACAGCAGGTGAGCGAGCAGTACTTC. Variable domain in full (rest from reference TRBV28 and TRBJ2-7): DVKVTQSSRYLVKRTGEKVFLECVQDMDHENMFWYRQDPGLGLRLIYFSYDVKMKEKGDIPEGYSVSREKKERFSLILESASTNQTSMYLCASSRGQQVSEQYFGPGTRLTVT.

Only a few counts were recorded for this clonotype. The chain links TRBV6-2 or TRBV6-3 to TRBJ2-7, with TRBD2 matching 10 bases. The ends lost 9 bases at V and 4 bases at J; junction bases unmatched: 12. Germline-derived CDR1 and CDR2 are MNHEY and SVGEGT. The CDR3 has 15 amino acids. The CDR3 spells CASAVAGGQLYEQYF. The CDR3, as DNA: TGTGCCAGTGCTGTAGCGGGAGGTCAGCTATACGAGCAGTACTTC.

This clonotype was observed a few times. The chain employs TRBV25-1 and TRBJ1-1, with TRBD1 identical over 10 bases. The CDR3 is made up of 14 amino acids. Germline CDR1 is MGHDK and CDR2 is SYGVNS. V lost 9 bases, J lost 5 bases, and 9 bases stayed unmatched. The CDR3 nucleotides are TGTGCCAGTCCCCGGGACAGGGGAAAAACTGAAGCTTTCTTT. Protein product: CASPRDRGKTEAFF.

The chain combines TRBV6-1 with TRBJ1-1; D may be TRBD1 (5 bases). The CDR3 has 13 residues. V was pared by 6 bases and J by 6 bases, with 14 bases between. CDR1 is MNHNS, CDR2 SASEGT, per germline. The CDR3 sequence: CASRGHIGAEAFF. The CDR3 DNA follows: TGTGCCAGCAGAGGACACATCGGCGCTGAAGCTTTCTTT.

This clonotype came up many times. The CDR3 DNA is TGTGCCAGCAGCCAAGTTCTGGTCACCGGGGAGCTGTTTTTT. Encoded protein: CASSQVLVTGELFF. The V and J genes are TRBV14 and TRBJ2-2; no clear D. The germline V gene encodes CDR1 SGHDN and CDR2 FVKESK. Trimming left V 1 base short and J 4 bases short, with 7 bases between. This CDR3 is 14 amino acids long.

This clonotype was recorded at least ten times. The chain's CDR3 is CASSLVGSGNTIYF. The CDR3 DNA reads TGCGCCAGCAGCTTGGTTGGCTCTGGAAACACCATATATTTT. The rearrangement links TRBV5-1 to TRBJ1-3; D uncertain. CDR3 length: 14 residues. Trimming pared 0 bases from V and 0 bases from J, leaving 4 bases between. From germline, CDR1 is SGHRS and CDR2 YFSETQ.

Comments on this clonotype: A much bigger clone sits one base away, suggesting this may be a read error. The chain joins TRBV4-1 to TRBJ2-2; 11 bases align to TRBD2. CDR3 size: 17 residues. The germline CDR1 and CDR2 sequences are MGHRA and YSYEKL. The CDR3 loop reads CASSQVGLAANTGEMFF. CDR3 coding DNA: TGCGCCAGCAGCCAAGTGGGACTAGCGGCAAACACCGGGGAGATGTTTTTT.